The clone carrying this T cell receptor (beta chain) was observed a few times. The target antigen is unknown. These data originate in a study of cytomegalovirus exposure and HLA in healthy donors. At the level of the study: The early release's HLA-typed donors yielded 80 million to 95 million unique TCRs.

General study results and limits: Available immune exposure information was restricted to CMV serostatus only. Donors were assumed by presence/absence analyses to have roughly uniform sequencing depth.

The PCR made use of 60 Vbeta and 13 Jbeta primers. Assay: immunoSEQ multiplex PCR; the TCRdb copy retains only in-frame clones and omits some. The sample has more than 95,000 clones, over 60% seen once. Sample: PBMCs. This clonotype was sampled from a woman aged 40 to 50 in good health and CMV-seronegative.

The CDR3 DNA follows: TGTGCCAGCAGTGCCGGACTAGCGGGAGTCTACGAGACCCAGTACTTC. Encoded protein: CASSAGLAGVYETQYF. This chain links TRBV6-6 with TRBJ2-5, with 13 nucleotides matching TRBD2. Germline V CDR1 and CDR2: MNHNY, SVGAGI (reference sequence). The CDR3 has 16 residues. V shed 5 bases, J shed 5 bases, and the junction held 8 bases outside the gene matches.